The 18 T cell receptor beta chains reported below all come from one sample, sequenced in a study of blood T cell repertoires in COVID-19. TCRdb's copy holds only in-frame clones and misses some; the assay was immunoSEQ multiplex PCR. The table includes over 450,000 clones, approximately 89% detected once. Sequenced sample: peripheral blood. The receptors were sampled from a man aged 18-30 years with COVID-19, enrolled during active disease.

The chain links TRBV13 to TRBJ2-6, with 9 bases identical to TRBD2. Per germline, CDR1 PRHDT and CDR2 FYEKMQ (reference sequence). Germline trimming cut 1 base from V and 2 bases from J; bases unmatched to any gene: 6. The CDR3 contains 18 residues. As DNA, the CDR3 is TGTGCCAGCAGCTTAGAGGGCGGGAGGGCCCCTGGGGCCAACGTCCTGACTTTC. Translation gives CASSLEGGRAPGANVLTF.

The chain links TRBV3-1 (or the pseudogene TRBV3-2) to TRBJ1-4; 7 bases match TRBD1. This CDR3 is built from 15 residues. Germline V gene sequence: CDR1 LGHDT, CDR2 YNNKEL (reference sequence). Trimming cost V 4 bases and J 6 bases; bases outside gene matches: 8. The CDR3 region has the DNA TGTGCCAGCAGCCTGGACAGGTTAAGGGATGAAAAACTGTTTTTT. It codes for CASSLDRLRDEKLFF.

CDR3 coding DNA: TGTGCCAGCAGCTTGCGTTCTAACTATGGCTACACCTTC. The encoded protein is CASSLRSNYGYTF. The V call is TRBV5-5, the J call TRBJ1-2; unclear D gene. In germline, CDR1 is SGHKS, CDR2 YYEKEE (reference sequence). Deletions cut 1 base from V and 0 bases from J, with 4 bases between. The CDR3 totals 13 residues.

The chain employs TRBV7-6 and TRBJ2-5, with D perhaps TRBD2 (6 bases). V dropped 4 bases and J dropped 3 bases, with 6 bases sitting between them. Per germline, CDR1 SGHVS and CDR2 FNYEAQ. This CDR3 comprises 12 residues. CDR3 loop: CASSWGEETQYF. In nucleotides, the CDR3 is TGTGCCAGCAGCTGGGGGGAAGAGACCCAGTACTTC. Full variable domain (outside the CDR3, taken from reference TRBV7-6 and TRBJ2-5): GAGVSQSPRYKVTKRGQDVALRCDPISGHVSLYWYRQALGQGPEFLTYFNYEAQQDKSGLPNDRFSAERPEGSISTLTIQRTEQRDSAMYRCASSWGEETQYFGPGTRLLVL.

The table lists this clone with a count of one. The chain recombines TRBV6-4 with TRBJ2-3, with 11 bases identical to TRBD2. Per the germline V gene, CDR1 is MRHNA and CDR2 is SNTAGT. CDR3 length: 17 amino acids. The junction had 11 bases not matched to a gene; V was cut back by 6 bases and J by 3 bases. CDR3 sequence (DNA): TGTGCCAGCAGGCCGAACCCGGGACTAGCGGAAACAGATACGCAGTATTTT. Amino acids: CASRPNPGLAETDTQYF.

The V gene is TRBV3-1 (or the pseudogene TRBV3-2), the J gene TRBJ2-7, with 7 bases matching TRBD1. The germline V gene has CDR1 LGHDT and CDR2 YNNKEL (reference sequence). V shed 4 bases and J 5 bases; nucleotides not matched to a gene: 8. The CDR3 covers 14 residues. The CDR3 DNA is TGTGCCAGCAGCCGCACCGACAGGGCCCACGAGCAGTACTTC. Protein product: CASSRTDRAHEQYF.

This clone came up once. The V gene is TRBV7-9, the J gene TRBJ1-2; perhaps TRBD1 as D (6 bases). Germline loops: CDR1 SEHNR, CDR2 FQNEAQ (reference sequence). The CDR3 has 14 amino acids. V gave up 6 bases and J gave up 6 bases, with 17 bases separating them. The chain's CDR3 is CASRPPGVTDGYTF. CDR3 sequence (DNA): TGTGCCAGCAGACCCCCAGGGGTAACCGATGGCTACACCTTC.

V usage is TRBV11-3 and J usage is TRBJ2-2; D gene unclear. Germline V lookup: CDR1 SGHNT, CDR2 YENEEA. This CDR3 is built from 12 residues. Trimming left V 0 bases short and J 8 bases short, with 4 bases between. CDR3 amino acids: CASSLDQGELFF. For the CDR3, the DNA is TGTGCCAGCAGCTTAGATCAAGGGGAGCTGTTTTTT.

V gene TRBV5-1 combines with J gene TRBJ2-7; D is perhaps TRBD2 (6 bases). Trimming removed 2 bases from V and 7 bases from J, with 10 bases in between. This CDR3 spans 12 amino acids. The V gene's germline CDR1 is SGHRS and CDR2 YFSETQ. In DNA form, the CDR3 reads TGCGCCAGCAGCTTCGGGAGTGCGGAGCAGTACTTC. Translated: CASSFGSAEQYF.

This clone was counted once. CDR3 sequence (DNA): TGTGCCAGCAGCCAAGGGGGAAGCGGGCTACAAGAGACCCAGTACTTC. Its translation: CASSQGGSGLQETQYF. The chain employs TRBV14 and TRBJ2-5, with D tentatively TRBD2 (6 bases). Germline CDR1 reads SGHDN; CDR2 reads FVKESK. This CDR3 is 16 amino acids long. V gave up 1 base and J gave up 2 bases, with 14 bases separating them.

This rearrangement joins TRBV27 to TRBJ2-7; D is perhaps TRBD2 (6 bases). Deletions cut 0 bases from V and 3 bases from J, with 15 bases between. This CDR3 spans 16 amino acids. The V gene's germline CDR1 is MNHEY and CDR2 SMNVEV (reference sequence). As DNA, the CDR3 is TGTGCCAGCAGTTTATCGGATCCAGCGGGTTACTACGAGCAGTACTTC. It encodes CASSLSDPAGYYEQYF.

V gene TRBV19 combines with J gene TRBJ1-2; 7 nucleotides match TRBD1. Germline V gene sequence: CDR1 LNHDA, CDR2 SQIVND (reference sequence). This CDR3 is 12 amino acids long. Trimming cost V 10 bases and J 4 bases; bases outside gene matches: 6. The CDR3 spells CATSEGAYGYTF. CDR3 coding DNA: TGTGCCACCAGCGAGGGGGCCTATGGCTACACCTTC.

V usage is TRBV6-5 and J usage is TRBJ1-4, with unresolved D. The CDR3 runs 15 residues. Trimming stripped 2 bases from V and 4 bases from J, with 11 bases between. CDR1 and CDR2 (germline): MNHEY, SVGAGI. The CDR3 spells CASSYGPAGNEKLFF. The CDR3 region has the DNA TGTGCCAGCAGTTACGGGCCTGCGGGTAATGAAAAACTGTTTTTT.

This clone occurred once. As DNA, the CDR3 is TGTGCCAGCAGTGAAGCCTTGGCGGGGGGACAGAACACCGGGGAGCTGTTTTTT. As protein: CASSEALAGGQNTGELFF. The chain recombines TRBV25-1 with TRBJ2-2; 8 bases match TRBD2. V trimming: 2 bases; J trimming: 1 base; junction bases outside the gene matches: 9. Germline V gene lookup returns CDR1 MGHDK and CDR2 SYGVNS. The CDR3 has 18 amino acids.

The rearrangement joins TRBV5-4 to TRBJ2-7; TRBD2 agrees at 7 bases. This CDR3 comprises 13 residues. Trimming cost V 3 bases and J 2 bases; bases outside gene matches: 2. Germline loops: CDR1 SGHNT, CDR2 YYREEE (reference sequence). CDR3 sequence reads: CASSSGTTYEQYF. The CDR3 DNA reads TGTGCCAGCAGCTCAGGGACTACCTACGAGCAGTACTTC.

The CDR3 region is CASSLGQGEMNTEAFF. Here the CDR3 DNA reads TGTGCCAGCAGCTTAGGGCAGGGGGAAATGAACACTGAAGCTTTCTTT. The rearrangement uses TRBV11-3 and TRBJ1-1; the match to TRBD1 covers 7 bases. Germline CDR1 SGHNT, CDR2 YENEEA. The junction had 5 bases not matched to a gene; V was cut back by 1 base and J by 0 bases. This CDR3 is built from 16 residues. Variable domain in full (rest from reference TRBV11-3 and TRBJ1-1): EAGVVQSPRYKIIEKKQPVAFWCNPISGHNTLYWYLQNLGQGPELLIRYENEEAVDDSQLPKDRFSAERLKGVDSTLKIQPAELGDSAVYLCASSLGQGEMNTEAFFGQGTRLTVV.

CDR3: CASRHGQDRYEQYF. DNA for the CDR3: TGTGCCAGCAGACACGGACAGGACCGCTACGAGCAGTACTTC. V is TRBV27 and J is TRBJ2-7; 7 bases align to TRBD1. V lost 6 bases and J lost 3; bases outside the gene matches: 8. CDR3 size: 14 residues. The germline gives CDR1 MNHEY, CDR2 SMNVEV (reference sequence).

This clone showed up just once. The CDR3 DNA is TGCGCCAGCAGCAAAACAGGGACTGAGCAGTTCTTC. Amino acids: CASSKTGTEQFF. The chain carries TRBV5-1 and TRBJ2-1, with TRBD1 as a possible D gene (6 bases). CDR3 size: 12 residues. Trimming shortened V by 4 bases and J by 9 bases, and 11 bases separated the two germline ends. Germline assignment: CDR1 SGHRS and CDR2 YFSETQ.